The table lists the clone carrying this T cell receptor (beta chain) with a few counts. This sample stems from a study of blood T cell repertoires in COVID-19. In the study's own analysis: It was from reference gene primer amplification that nucleated cell counts were estimated. Profiled with immunoSEQ multiplex PCR; TCRdb holds only in-frame clones, not every one. The V and J calls and clone size come from that table; D and trimming were worked out from the DNA. This sample yields 490,000 or so clones, of which more than 75% are seen a single time; about 2% belongs to the top ten. V trimming: 3 bases; J trimming: 7 bases; junction bases outside the gene matches: 6. The germline CDR1 and CDR2 sequences are SGHRS and YFSETQ. This CDR3 has 15 residues.

The TCR originated in a woman aged 40-49 years who had recovered from COVID-19. V usage is TRBV5-1 and J usage is TRBJ2-1, with 11 bases identical to TRBD2. The source material was PBMCs or T cells enriched from blood (not recorded which). The CDR3 sequence: CASSSLAGGQNEQFF. CDR3 DNA: TGCGCCAGCAGCTCTTTAGCGGGAGGGCAGAATGAGCAGTTCTTC.